This TCR beta chain is drawn from a study of response to subunit inactivated influenza vaccine. TCRdb itself ran the RT-PCR reads through MiXCR, one entry per CDR3 protein. The sample consists of just under 550,000 distinct CDR3 sequences, approximately 24% of them appearing once. The same data also contributed to another study, on T cells expressing NK-cell markers. That source notes: TCR beta cDNA was generated via 5'RACE template switching incorporating UMIs. CD3+CD56+NKG2C+, CD3+CD56+NKG2C- and CD3+CD56-NKG2C+ T cells, once sorted, supplied the TCR beta repertoires. Several experiments added an anti-gamma-delta TCR antibody to sort only alpha-beta TCR T cells. Where several donors were concerned, these clonotypes also led the CD3+CD56-NKG2C+ fraction. Unclear, still, was the HCMV specificity of the expanded NKG2C+ T cell clones.

The input for sequencing was CD4+ T cells sorted from PBMCs, taken 11 to 12 days after vaccination. The TCR comes from a man aged 45-65 years who received an inactivated influenza vaccine.

The CDR3 coding sequence is TGTGCCACCAGTGATTTCGGGGATTCGGGGCAGTTCTTC. Translation: CATSDFGDSGQFF. The chain carries TRBV24-1 and TRBJ2-1, with D maybe TRBD2 (5 bases). Germline V CDR1 and CDR2: KGHDR, SFDVKD. V lost 1 base and J 12 bases, leaving 12 bases between the germline ends. This CDR3 comprises 13 residues.